The T cell receptor (beta chain) described here comes from a study of patients and donors after allogeneic stem cell transplantation. The CDR3 sequence is 13 residues long. Looked up from germline, CDR1 is MNHEY and CDR2 is SMNVEV (reference sequence). V lost 3 bases to trimming and J lost 3 bases, with 8 bases between them. This clonotype was counted only a few times. MiXCR, applied by TCRdb to the RT-PCR reads, yields one record per CDR3 protein. The data show about 960,000 distinct CDR3 sequences, 18% seen once. Material: blood, either unsorted or a sorted T cell fraction (not recorded which). The TCR originated in a human donor who was either an allogeneic HSCT recipient or a stem cell or donor lymphocyte infusion donor (not recorded which). It is not recorded whose cells these are; they may come from a transplant donor. The rearrangement joins TRBV27 to TRBJ1-2; the D is unclear. The CDR3 nucleotides are TGTGCCAGCAGTTTCCAGGTCGACTATGGCTACACCTTC. Its protein is CASSFQVDYGYTF.